This paragraph reports one TCR beta chain. In its sample, this clonotype was seen many times. Its antigen has not been determined. No clone much larger than this one lies a single base away; base qualities are absent. The data stem from a study of regulatory T cells in long-lasting Graves disease (dated by TCRdb to the early 2020s). Study-wide context: Patients with newly diagnosed Graves' disease had been on antithyroid drugs for under 3 months. Peripheral blood TCR sequencing and RNA sequencing compared persistent Graves' disease patients with newly diagnosed Graves' disease patients. The study was registered as a clinical trial and conducted in China. A total of 35 or so samples underwent TCR sequencing: around 13 from persistent and approximately 20 from newly diagnosed Graves' disease patients.

The method was multiplex PCR. The sequencer listed for this sample is Illumina HiSeq 4000. To build TCR beta libraries, CDR3 regions were amplified by Arm-PCR using iRepertoire HTBI primers. PCR products were gel purified before sequencing. In the original analysis: A total of roughly 58 TRBV and about 13 TRBJ segments were identified across samples and were used for gene usage analysis of CDR3 amino acid clonotypes. Filtered high-quality paired reads were merged into contigs using COPE and FqMerger. BLAST was used to align contigs to the IMGT TRBV, TRBD and TRBJ reference genes, and CDR3 was defined following IMGT. Any clonotype with a frequency above 0.1% was classified as a highly expanded clone. Repertoire diversity was measured by Shannon entropy, and V-J evenness by the Gini coefficient. Clonotypes shared by more than one individual were considered public. Clones were called with MiXCR by TCRdb after fastp trimmed the public reads at Q25, and only in-frame beta chains were retained. A single entry per CDR3 protein holds the most common genes and DNA from its merged rows. The V and J calls and clone size come from TCRdb's table, not from the authors' own analysis. For this sample there are 300,000 to 400,000 distinct CDR3 sequences; 18% appear just once. About 39% of the sample comes from the top ten.

Study-wide conclusions, independent of this receptor: Preferential use of TRBV28, TRBJ1-2 and TRBJ2-5 was observed in persistent disease, whereas TRBV20-1 and TRBJ2-1 were favored in newly diagnosed disease. More public clonotypes were shared among persistent patients (2,741) than among newly diagnosed patients (roughly 960). Compared with newly diagnosed patients, patients with persistent Graves' disease had lower TCR Shannon entropy and fewer highly expanded clones, which suggests clonal expansion. Only the TCR beta chain was sequenced and analyzed. The study examined only peripheral blood because the primary lesion, thyroid tissue, could not be accessed. As a limitation, the authors acknowledged that the small sample size may reduce accuracy.

From the germline V gene, CDR1 is ENHRY and CDR2 is SYGVKD. The cysteine opens and the phenylalanine closes a CDR3 of 15 amino acids. The entry retains the CDR3 DNA only, 45 bases that are in frame from base 1. Trimming removed 6 bases from V and 2 bases from J; the gene matches leave 4 bases unexplained. The sample's time point label, decoded: newly diagnosed GD, antithyroid drugs for less than 3 months. RNA was extracted from PBMCs in TRIzol for both TCR sequencing and RNA sequencing. The diagnosis of Graves' disease was made according to American Thyroid Association guidelines. Patients for the study were recruited at an endocrinology department in Xi'an, China. Each patient gave around 9.2 milliliters of peripheral blood, collected in an EDTA anticoagulant tube. Ficoll Paque Plus density gradient separation was used to isolate PBMCs, and no additional T cell sorting was done. An Agilent 2100 Bioanalyzer and agarose gel were used to check RNA quality, while a NanoDrop 2000 measured RNA concentration.

The sequence derives from a female donor with Graves disease. The sample here was peripheral blood mononuclear cells (PBMCs), taken at new diagnosis, from a patient treated with antithyroid drugs. The rearranged segments are TRBV10-3 and TRBJ2-7; 13 nucleotides in the junction match TRBD2. The nucleotide sequence is given as TGTGCCATCAGGGGGACTAGCGGGACGACCTACGAGCAGTACTTC. It codes for CAIRGTSGTTYEQYF.